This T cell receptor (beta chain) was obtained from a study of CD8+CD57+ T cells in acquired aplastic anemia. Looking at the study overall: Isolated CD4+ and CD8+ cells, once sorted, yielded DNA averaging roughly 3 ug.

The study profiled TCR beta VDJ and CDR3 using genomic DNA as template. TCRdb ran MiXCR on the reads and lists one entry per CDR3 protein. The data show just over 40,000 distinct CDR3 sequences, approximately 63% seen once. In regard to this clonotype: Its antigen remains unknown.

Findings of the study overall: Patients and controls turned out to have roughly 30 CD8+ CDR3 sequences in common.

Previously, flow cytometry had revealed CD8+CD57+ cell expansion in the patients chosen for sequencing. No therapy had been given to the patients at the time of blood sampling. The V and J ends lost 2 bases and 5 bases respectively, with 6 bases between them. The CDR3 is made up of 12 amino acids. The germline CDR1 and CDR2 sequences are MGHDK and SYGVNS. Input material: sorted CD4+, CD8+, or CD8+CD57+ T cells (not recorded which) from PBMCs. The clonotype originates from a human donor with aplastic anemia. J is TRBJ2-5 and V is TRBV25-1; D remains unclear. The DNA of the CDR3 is TGTGCCAGCAGTGAACGTCTGGAGACCCAGTACTTC. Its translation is CASSERLETQYF.